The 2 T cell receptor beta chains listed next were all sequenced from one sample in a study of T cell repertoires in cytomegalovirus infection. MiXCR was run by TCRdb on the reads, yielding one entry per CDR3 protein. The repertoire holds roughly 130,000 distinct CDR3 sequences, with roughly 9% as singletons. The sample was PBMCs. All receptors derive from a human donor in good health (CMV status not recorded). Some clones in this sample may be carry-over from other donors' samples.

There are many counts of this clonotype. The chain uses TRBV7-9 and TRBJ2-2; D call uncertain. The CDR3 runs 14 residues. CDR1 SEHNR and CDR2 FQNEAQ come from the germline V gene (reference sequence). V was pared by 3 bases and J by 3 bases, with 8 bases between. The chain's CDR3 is CASSLPWDTGELFF. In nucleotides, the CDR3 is TGTGCCAGCAGCTTGCCGTGGGACACCGGGGAGCTGTTTTTT.

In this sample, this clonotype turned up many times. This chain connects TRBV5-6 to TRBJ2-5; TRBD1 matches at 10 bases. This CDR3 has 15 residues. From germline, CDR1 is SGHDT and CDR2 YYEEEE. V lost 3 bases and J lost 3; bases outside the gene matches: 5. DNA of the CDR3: TGTGCCAGCAGCTCCGGGACAGGGGCGAAAGAGACCCAGTACTTC. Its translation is CASSSGTGAKETQYF.